The present TCR beta chain was sequenced within a study of CD8 T cells in Susac syndrome (dated by TCRdb to between 2018 and 2020). General notes on the study: Whether CD8+ T cell activation and differentiation in Susac syndrome was antigen driven was tested using repertoire sequencing. Clonality of the CD8+ T cell repertoire was compared between around 13 healthy donors, approximately 14 Susac syndrome patients and about 15 multiple sclerosis patients.

High-throughput TCR beta sequencing profiled peripheral blood CD8+ and CD4+ T cells from healthy donors, Susac syndrome patients and multiple sclerosis patients. The multiple sclerosis controls were treatment-naive patients whose relapsing-remitting disease, either stable or active, fulfilled the revised McDonald criteria. CD8+ TEMRA cells were enriched by FACS, while bulk CD8+ and CD4+ T cells were purified by magnetic negative isolation. Blood was drawn into EDTA tubes, processed within 24 hours, and PBMCs were isolated by density gradient centrifugation. PBMCs destined for TCR sequencing were cryopreserved in liquid nitrogen and later thawed in a 37 °C water bath. The sorted or isolated CD4+, CD8+ and CD8+ TEMRA cells had a purity of 90% or higher. The CDR3 has 16 amino acids, counting the end cysteine and phenylalanine. The entry retains the CDR3 DNA only, 48 bases that are in frame from base 1. The germline V gene encodes CDR1 SEHNR and CDR2 FQNEAQ (reference sequence). The junction carries 19 bases between V and J, which are trimmed by 4 bases and 4 bases respectively.

RNA was extracted using the RNeasy kit, and about 0.45 to 1 microgram was reverse transcribed with random hexamers. The immunoSEQ multiplex PCR assay, which covers 54 Vbeta and 13 Jbeta segments, was used to amplify TCR beta CDR3 regions. To correct PCR amplification bias, a synthetic template baseline was used for both primer optimization and computational correction. On the study's bioinformatics: Reads were annotated to V, D and J genes per IMGT and analyzed with immunoSEQ Analyzer, keeping only productive sequences. Clonality was calculated as one minus the Shannon entropy normalized by log2 of the number of productive unique sequences. Public and private clones were assessed among the 100 most prevalent clones of each patient and control. Susac-specific clones were defined as absent from healthy and MS cohorts, 1052 published viral clones and other ImmuneACCESS disease sequences. TCRdb reworked the public reads: Q25 trimming with fastp, MiXCR clone assembly, productive beta chains retained. A single entry per CDR3 protein holds the most common genes and DNA from its merged rows. TCRdb, rather than the study authors, made the V and J calls. Counted in this sample were some 130,000 distinct CDR3 sequences; around 85% of them appeared once. Roughly 0.5% of the sample belongs to the ten largest clones.

A note on this clonotype: Its binding antigen is unknown. Base qualities were left out, and no much larger clone turns up one base away.

Broad study findings and their caveats: The number of individuals in the TCR sequencing and HLA analysis was recognized as being relatively small.

This sequence uses TRBV7-9 and TRBJ1-1; matching of 5 bases hints at TRBD1 as the D gene. The sequencing sample was made of CD8+ T cells from PBMCs. The clonotype originates from a human donor with multiple sclerosis. The DNA sequence reads TGTGCCAGCAGCTCAAGTGATGGGGCGCGGGGCACTGAAGCTTTCTTT. Translation gives CASSSSDGARGTEAFF.